The TCR beta chain described here comes from a study of shared clonotypes between healthy human individuals (dated by TCRdb to the early 2020s). Background on the whole study: A few men and a couple of women, aged 18 to 49 years, made up the cohort. To estimate repertoire size and how much clonotypes are shared between individuals, the study performed deep sequencing of blood TCR repertoires from a few healthy adults. To increase sequencing depth and limit assay-specific biases, different laboratories used diverse techniques to prepare libraries and sequence TCR repertoires. For each donor, CD4 naive and CD4 memory were each given three plates, CD8 naive was given two plates, and CD8 memory was given one plate. Leukapheresis yielded between about 0.85 and 10 billion PBMCs per donor.

CD8 naive samples were obtained by positive selection for CCR7 among CD45RO-negative cells, yielding a CD45RA+CCR7+ population from which TemRA cells were excluded. Healthy HIV-negative adults with no recently reported acute infections or vaccinations were included as donors. Every donor was a Caucasian adult living in Nashville, Tennessee, USA. After blood collection by leukapheresis, PBMCs were isolated using Ficoll-Histopaque density gradient centrifugation and then cryopreserved in the vapor phase of liquid nitrogen. Analytical flow cytometry was used to check the purity and quantity of each magnetically sorted T cell population. From each sorted fraction, genomic DNA was isolated and quantified by UV absorbance on a Nanodrop 2000c. From the germline V gene, CDR1 is SGHVS and CDR2 is FQNEAQ. V is cut by 4 bases and J by 2 bases, and the space between the germline ends is 11 bases. The CDR3 numbers 14 residues from cysteine through phenylalanine. Only the CDR3 region is kept as DNA, spanning 42 bases read in frame from base 1.

A word on this clone: There is no known antigen for this receptor. Qualities for individual bases were not recorded, and no much larger clone is one base off.

The research as a whole found: The genetic and exposure-history diversity represented was limited by the small number of donors. Even with the large sequencing depth, rarefaction of the sorted-subset datasets indicated that sequencing was incomplete. Naive subsets generally had larger estimated clonotype richness than memory subsets. Sampling was limited to blood, and TCR repertoires in tissue likely differ from TCR repertoires in blood. Compared with non-shared clonotypes, clonotypes shared by all four sorted-subset donors had higher generation probabilities. Pairwise subsampling led to the expectation that sequencing depth would affect the degree of clonotype sharing among donors. Sharing across a few donors was observed for roughly 5% of naive CD4, under 4% of naive CD8, 2% to 2.5% of memory CD4, and about 0.4% of memory CD8 clonotypes.

Using the deep immunoSEQ assay, multiplex PCR amplified TCR CDR3 regions from genomic DNA. Extracted genomic DNA from each cell subset was distributed evenly across all wells of several immunoSEQ 96-well plates, and each plate was treated as a replicate. Each replicate PCR for sorted subsets received about 180 ng genomic DNA, equal to about 29,000 T cell genomes. Purified libraries were quantified with a Qubit 3.0 fluorometer, sized on a Bioanalyzer 2100, and re-quantified with the KAPA Library Quantification kit. Every immunoSEQ 96-well plate was sequenced on a dedicated single-read 150-cycle Illumina NextSeq 550 flow cell. As for the original processing: Because the immunoSEQ output held only junctional sequences and lacked quality scores, the filtering could not match the filtering applied to full-length reads. To assign V/J genes and CDR3, sequences were annotated using PyIR, a Python wrapper for IgBLAST v1.9, with IMGT germline references. Reads were filtered out if the reads had weak V/J assignments (E-value above 1e-6), no CDR3, stop codons, out-of-frame junctions, or ambiguous translated residues. V3J clonotypes were defined as sequences sharing an identical inferred V gene, J gene, and CDR3 amino acid sequence. Percentage overlap between repertoires was computed as shared unique clonotypes divided by the size of the smaller repertoire. Three approaches were used to assess repertoire richness: RTK rarefaction, the Chao1 estimator, and Recon v2.1 estimates of unobserved clonotypes. OLGA was used to compute generation probabilities for all TCRbeta clonotypes that the gDNA method yielded from several donors. Imported from immuneACCESS, the table was reduced by TCRdb to in-frame sequences with V and J called. These copies leave out some clones; in studies compared against another copy, an unresolved V gene accounts for under half, and the cause of the remainder is not known. The V and J calls and the clone size are those of that table, but D and trimming were determined from the DNA. Present in this sample are millions of clones, 85% to 95% of which were seen just once. The top ten hold more than 1.5% of the sample.

This TCR was recovered from a man aged 18 to 30 in good health. Some clones in this sample may be carry-over from other donors' samples. Rearrangement joined TRBV7-8 to TRBJ2-5; TRBD1 might be the D gene, on 5 matching bases. The sequenced sample was naive CD8+ T cells from PBMCs. This specimen's cell subset or site label, per the study, means: CD45RA+CCR7+. The DNA sequence is as follows: TGTGCCAGCAGCTCCGGACACCTACAAGAGACCCAGTACTTC. The encoded protein is CASSSGHLQETQYF.